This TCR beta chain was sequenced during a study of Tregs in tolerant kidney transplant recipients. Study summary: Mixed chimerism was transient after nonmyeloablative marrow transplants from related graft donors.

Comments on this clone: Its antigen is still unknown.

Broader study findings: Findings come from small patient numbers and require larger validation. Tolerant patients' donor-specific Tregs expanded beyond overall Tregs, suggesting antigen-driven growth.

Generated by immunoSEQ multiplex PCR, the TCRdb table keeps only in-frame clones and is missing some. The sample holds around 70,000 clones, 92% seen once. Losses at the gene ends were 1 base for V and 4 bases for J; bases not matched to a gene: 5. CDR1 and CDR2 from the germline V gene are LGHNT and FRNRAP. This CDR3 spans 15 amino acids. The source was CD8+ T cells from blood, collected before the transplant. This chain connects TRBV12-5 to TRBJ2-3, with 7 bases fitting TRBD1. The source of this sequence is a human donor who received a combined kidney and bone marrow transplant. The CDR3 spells CASGLGDRAADTQYF. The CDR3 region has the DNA TGTGCTAGTGGTTTGGGCGACAGGGCGGCAGATACGCAGTATTTT. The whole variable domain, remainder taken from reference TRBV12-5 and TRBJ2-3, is DARVTQTPRHKVTEMGQEVTMRCQPILGHNTVFWYRQTMMQGLELLAYFRNRAPLDDSGMPKDRFSAEMPDATLATLKIQPSEPRDSAVYFCASGLGDRAADTQYFGPGTRLTVL.